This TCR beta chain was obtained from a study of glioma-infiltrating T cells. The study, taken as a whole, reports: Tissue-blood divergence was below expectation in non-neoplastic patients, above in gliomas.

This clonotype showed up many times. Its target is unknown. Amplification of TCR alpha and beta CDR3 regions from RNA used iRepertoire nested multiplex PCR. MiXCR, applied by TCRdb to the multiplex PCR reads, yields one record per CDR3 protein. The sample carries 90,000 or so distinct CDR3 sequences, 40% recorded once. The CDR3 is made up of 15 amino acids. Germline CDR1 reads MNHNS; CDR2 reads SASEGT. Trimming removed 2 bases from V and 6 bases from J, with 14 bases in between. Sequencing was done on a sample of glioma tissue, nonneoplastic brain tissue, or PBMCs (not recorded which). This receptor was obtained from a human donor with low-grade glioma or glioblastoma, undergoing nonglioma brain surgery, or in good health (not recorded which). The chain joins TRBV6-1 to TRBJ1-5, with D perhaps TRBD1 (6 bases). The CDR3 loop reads CASSESQGFAQPQHF. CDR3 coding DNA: TGTGCCAGCAGTGAAAGTCAGGGGTTCGCTCAGCCCCAGCATTTT.